The subject of this entry is one TCR beta chain. This entry belongs to a study of blood T cell repertoires in COVID-19. CDR1 SQVTM and CDR2 ANQGSEA come from the germline V gene. This CDR3 region has 14 residues. The V and J ends lost 3 bases and 8 bases respectively, with 16 bases between them. Profiled with immunoSEQ multiplex PCR; TCRdb holds only in-frame clones, not every one. Counted here are under 400,000 clones, around 85% occurring once; the ten biggest clones make up about 4.2%. The receptor comes from a woman between 40 and 55 years old with acute COVID-19. The sample comprised PBMCs or T cells enriched from blood (not recorded which). This chain uses TRBV29-1 with TRBJ1-4; D unclear. Here the CDR3 DNA reads TGCAGCGTTGAGAGTCCTTCCCTGGGCGAAAAACTGTTTTTT. Amino acid sequence: CSVESPSLGEKLFF.